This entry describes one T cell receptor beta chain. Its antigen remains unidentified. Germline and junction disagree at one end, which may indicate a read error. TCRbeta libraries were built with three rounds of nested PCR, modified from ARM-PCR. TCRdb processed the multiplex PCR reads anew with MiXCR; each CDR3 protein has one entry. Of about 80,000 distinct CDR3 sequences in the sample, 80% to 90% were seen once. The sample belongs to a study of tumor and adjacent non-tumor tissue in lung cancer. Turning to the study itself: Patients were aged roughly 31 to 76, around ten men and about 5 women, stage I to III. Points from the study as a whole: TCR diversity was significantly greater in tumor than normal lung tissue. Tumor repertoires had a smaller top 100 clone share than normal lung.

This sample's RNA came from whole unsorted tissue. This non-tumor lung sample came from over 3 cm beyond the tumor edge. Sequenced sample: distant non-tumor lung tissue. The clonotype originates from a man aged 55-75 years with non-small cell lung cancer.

This CDR3 reads CASSSGHVLGTQYF. In DNA, the CDR3 is TGTGCTAGCAGCTCCGGACATGTTCTGGGGACCCAGTACTTC. The chain joins TRBV11-2 to TRBJ2-5, with a possible D match to TRBD1 (5 bases). CDR3 size: 14 residues. CDR1 is SGHAT and CDR2 is FQNNGV in the germline V gene.